This passage covers 29 T cell receptor beta chains from one sample sequenced in a study of Ad26.COV2.S vaccination and SARS-CoV-2 variants. The treatment: 15 to 20 received Ad26.COV2.S at low or high dose, single or two shots; a few received placebo; per-sample allocation not given. At day 63 after the first vaccine or placebo injection, samples were drawn. TCRdb keeps only in-frame clones here, not all; method: immunoSEQ multiplex PCR. The sample shows about 400,000 clones, roughly 90% of them seen only once. Source: peripheral blood, taken in a trial of Ad26.COV2.S vaccine versus placebo. The receptor source for this set is a person aged 18-60 years who received the Ad26.COV2.S COVID-19 vaccine or a placebo.

The genes are TRBV28 and TRBJ1-2; maybe TRBD1 (5 bases). The germline V and J ends were trimmed by 2 bases and 5 bases, with 9 bases remaining between them. CDR1 and CDR2 from the germline V gene are MDHEN and SYDVKM. This CDR3 spans 13 amino acids. The CDR3 spells CASSLGTPYGYTF. In DNA form, the CDR3 reads TGTGCCAGCAGTTTAGGGACTCCTTATGGCTACACCTTC.

The chain carries TRBV7-2 and TRBJ2-3, with 10 bases identical to TRBD2. V lost 5 bases to trimming and J lost 5 bases; unmatched junction nucleotides: 7. Germline V gives CDR1 SGHTA, CDR2 FQGNSA. This CDR3 has 15 amino acids. The CDR3 bases are TGTGCCAGCAGCCTCAGCGGGGGGGCCGTAGATACGCAGTATTTT. It specifies CASSLSGGAVDTQYF.

V usage is TRBV19 and J usage is TRBJ1-2; unclear D gene. CDR3 length: 14 amino acids. Deletions cut 6 bases from V and 4 bases from J, with 15 bases between. Germline lookup yields CDR1 LNHDA and CDR2 SQIVND (reference sequence). CDR3 sequence: CASSPVGVGYGYTF. Written as DNA, the CDR3 is TGTGCCAGTAGCCCGGTTGGTGTCGGCTATGGCTACACCTTC. The variable domain in full, with the rest retrieved from reference TRBV19 and TRBJ1-2, is DGGITQSPKYLFRKEGQNVTLSCEQNLNHDAMYWYRQDPGQGLRLIYYSQIVNDFQKGDIAEGYSVSREKKESFPLTVTSAQKNPTAFYLCASSPVGVGYGYTFGSGTRLTVV.

This rearrangement joins TRBV30 to TRBJ2-3; maybe TRBD2 (6 bases). Trimming cost V 0 bases and J 0 bases, with 13 bases left between them. This CDR3 has 16 residues. Germline CDR1 is GTSNPN and CDR2 is SVGIG (reference sequence). Here the CDR3 DNA reads TGTGCCTGGAGTGTAAAGTCGGGGGACAGCACAGATACGCAGTATTTT. Translated: CAWSVKSGDSTDTQYF.

The chain uses TRBV3-1 (or the pseudogene TRBV3-2) and TRBJ2-2, with TRBD2 matching 12 bases. This CDR3 contains 15 residues. The trim removed 6 bases at V and 6 bases at J, leaving 5 bases unmatched. Per germline, CDR1 LGHDT and CDR2 YNNKEL (reference sequence). CDR3 DNA: TGTGCCAGCAGACCTAGCGGGGGGGCCCCCGGGGAGCTGTTTTTT. This codes for CASRPSGGAPGELFF.

Here the CDR3 DNA reads TGCGCCAGCAGCCATAACAGGGACAGAGGCACTGAAGCTTTCTTT. It specifies CASSHNRDRGTEAFF. The chain employs TRBV4-1 and TRBJ1-1, with TRBD1 identical over 7 bases. Germline CDR1 and CDR2: MGHRA and YSYEKL. J was trimmed by 4 bases and V by 3 bases; bases with no gene match: 8. The CDR3 contains 15 residues.

In regard to this clone: Germline is not matched at one junction end, which may reflect a read error. The chain is built from TRBV4-3 and TRBJ2-1; tentative D call: TRBD2 (5 bases). Germline assignment: CDR1 LGHNA and CDR2 YSLEER. CDR3 length: 16 amino acids. This chain's CDR3 is CASSEEGVQKGHEQFF. The CDR3, as DNA: TGCGCCAGCAGCGAAGAGGGCGTTCAAAAGGGCCATGAGCAGTTCTTC.

The rearrangement uses TRBV2 and TRBJ1-3; D possibly corresponds to TRBD1 (5 bases). This CDR3 spans 15 amino acids. Germline V lookup: CDR1 SNHLY, CDR2 FYNNEI. The ends were cut back, 6 bases at V and 0 bases at J, with 12 bases in the middle. The CDR3 sequence is CASRKGPISGNTIYF. CDR3 sequence (DNA): TGTGCCAGCAGGAAGGGGCCCATCTCTGGAAACACCATATATTTT.

This clone has just one count. The chain is built from TRBV7-3 and TRBJ2-3; a weak D match, TRBD2 (5 bases). Germline-derived CDR1 and CDR2 are SGHTA and FQGTGA. The V and J ends lost 1 base and 2 bases respectively, with 10 bases between them. This CDR3 has 15 amino acids. DNA of the CDR3: TGTGCCAGCAGCTTAAAGATGGGAGCCACAGATACGCAGTATTTT. Protein sequence: CASSLKMGATDTQYF.

This chain uses TRBV10-3 with TRBJ2-2, with 9 bases lining up with TRBD1. Trimming removed 6 bases from V and 3 bases from J; junction bases left unmatched: 20. This CDR3 has 20 amino acids. CDR1 and CDR2 from the germline V gene are ENHRY and SYGVKD. DNA of the CDR3: TGTGCCATCAGCATAACAGCCTCGACAGGGGGGATCGGGTACACCGGGGAGCTGTTTTTT. This encodes CAISITASTGGIGYTGELFF.

Details on this clone: Compared with germline, one end of the junction differs, possibly owing to a read error. The rearrangement uses TRBV27 and TRBJ2-3, with TRBD2 matching 12 bases. CDR3 length equals 14 residues. Germline assignment: CDR1 MNHEY and CDR2 SMNVEV (reference sequence). The CDR3 DNA is TGTGCCAGCAGTTTATCCCCACTAGCGGGGGGACCGTTGTTT. This sequence encodes CASSLSPLAGGPLF.

V is TRBV28 and J is TRBJ1-1, with D uncertain. Trimming pared 2 bases from V and 5 bases from J, leaving 0 bases between. Germline assignment: CDR1 MDHEN and CDR2 SYDVKM. The CDR3 is made up of 10 amino acids. The CDR3 bases are TGTGCCAGCAGTTTAACTGAAGCTTTCTTT. Its protein product is CASSLTEAFF.

The chain joins TRBV28 to TRBJ2-2; tentatively, D is TRBD1 or TRBD2 (5 bases each). Germline values: CDR1 MDHEN, CDR2 SYDVKM. Trimming pared 5 bases from V and 8 bases from J, leaving 21 bases between. The CDR3 covers 16 residues. The CDR3 loop reads CASSTPGQGTAGELFF. The CDR3 DNA reads as TGTGCCAGCAGTACCCCGGGGCAGGGCACGGCGGGGGAGCTGTTTTTT.

The chain employs TRBV28 and TRBJ2-3; 10 nucleotides line up with TRBD2. The CDR3 has 18 amino acids. V gave up 3 bases and J gave up 2 bases; unmatched junction bases: 11. CDR1 is MDHEN and CDR2 is SYDVKM in the germline V gene. DNA for the CDR3: TGTGCCAGCAGTTTGGTAGCGGGGGGCCCCCGGGTCACAGATACGCAGTATTTT. Translation gives CASSLVAGGPRVTDTQYF.

The J gene is TRBJ1-1, the V gene TRBV7-9; D is undetermined. Trimming cost V 0 bases and J 6 bases, with 11 bases left between them. The CDR3 runs 14 residues. Germline CDR1 reads SEHNR; CDR2 reads FQNEAQ (reference sequence). The CDR3 DNA sequence: TGTGCCAGCAGCTTAGCTCTCCCACCTGCTGAAGCTTTCTTT. Encoded protein: CASSLALPPAEAFF. The complete variable domain, with remaining parts taken from reference TRBV7-9 and TRBJ1-1, reads DTGVSQNPRHKITKRGQNVTFRCDPISEHNRLYWYRQTLGQGPEFLTYFQNEAQLEKSRLLSDRFSAERPKGSFSTLEIQRTEQGDSAMYLCASSLALPPAEAFFGQGTRLTVV.

Comments on this clone: The junction and the germline gene differ at one end; a read error may be behind it. This chain connects TRBV28 to TRBJ1-1; D not certain. This CDR3 is built from 13 residues. Germline CDR1 reads MDHEN; CDR2 reads SYDVKM. CDR3 in amino acids: CASSFTGLTEALF. CDR3 coding DNA: TGTGCCAGCAGTTTTACGGGTCTCACTGAAGCTTTATTT.

This chain joins TRBV29-1 and TRBJ2-2, with D unclear. V lost 4 bases to trimming and J lost 0 bases, with 12 bases between them. Germline CDR1 and CDR2: SQVTM and ANQGSEA. There are 15 residues in the CDR3. The CDR3 protein is CSVVFLPPNTGELFF. Written as DNA, the CDR3 is TGCAGCGTTGTTTTTCTTCCACCGAACACCGGGGAGCTGTTTTTT.

The chain recombines TRBV29-1 with TRBJ2-4; the match to TRBD1 covers 9 bases. Trimming took 6 bases from V and 6 from J; bases not matched to a gene: 6. This CDR3 comprises 13 residues. Germline CDR1 SQVTM, CDR2 ANQGSEA. CDR3 sequence reads: CSVKRQGVNIQYF. The DNA of the CDR3 is TGCAGCGTGAAACGACAGGGGGTAAACATTCAGTACTTC.

The CDR3 DNA is TGTGCCAGCAGTGACGAAATCTTGACAGGGGGCTACACTGAAGCTTTCTTT. This encodes CASSDEILTGGYTEAFF. The chain has TRBV6-1 and TRBJ1-1; 10 nucleotides align to TRBD1. The CDR3 length is 17 residues. Germline assignment: CDR1 MNHNS and CDR2 SASEGT. V lost 3 bases to trimming and J lost 3 bases; unmatched junction nucleotides: 10.

This rearrangement joins TRBV7-3 to TRBJ2-2; D may correspond to TRBD1 or TRBD2 (5 bases each). The length of the CDR3 is 15 residues. Germline lookup yields CDR1 SGHTA and CDR2 FQGTGA. V lost 1 base and J 5 bases, leaving 11 bases between the germline ends. The CDR3 sequence is CASSLKFGATGELFF. The CDR3 DNA reads TGTGCCAGCAGCTTAAAATTCGGGGCGACCGGGGAGCTGTTTTTT.

This rearrangement joins TRBV3-1 (or the pseudogene TRBV3-2) to TRBJ1-5; a possible D gene is TRBD1 (5 bases). The germline V gene has CDR1 LGHDT and CDR2 YNNKEL (reference sequence). The CDR3 contains 17 residues. The CDR3 region has the DNA TGTGTTCGATTCGGGGCCGGGGTGGGATATAGCAATCAGCCCCAGCATTTT. As protein: CVRFGAGVGYSNQPQHF.

The V gene is TRBV5-6, the J gene TRBJ1-4, with 9 bases matching TRBD1. The CDR3 has 12 residues. Germline CDR1 is SGHDT and CDR2 is YYEEEE. J lost 13 bases, V lost 0 bases, and 1 base had no gene match. The CDR3 loop reads CASSLEDRGLFF. Written as DNA, the CDR3 is TGTGCCAGCAGCTTGGAGGACAGGGGACTGTTTTTT.

The gene calls are TRBV19 and TRBJ1-1; 10 positions match TRBD1. The trim removed 6 bases at V and 5 bases at J, leaving 3 bases unmatched. The CDR3 runs to 13 residues. The germline V gene encodes CDR1 LNHDA and CDR2 SQIVND (reference sequence). The CDR3 spells CASRDRGRTEAFF. The CDR3 DNA follows: TGTGCCAGTAGAGACAGGGGGCGAACTGAAGCTTTCTTT.

V gene TRBV5-4 combines with J gene TRBJ1-1; maybe TRBD1 (6 bases). CDR3 size: 16 residues. From germline, CDR1 is SGHNT and CDR2 YYREEE (reference sequence). V lost 0 bases and J lost 0, with 12 bases in between. CDR3 sequence: CASSLDGQLMNTEAFF. CDR3 sequence (DNA): TGTGCCAGCAGCTTGGATGGACAGCTCATGAACACTGAAGCTTTCTTT.

This sequence joins TRBV3-1 (or the pseudogene TRBV3-2) and TRBJ2-5, with 8 bases identical to TRBD1. The CDR3 totals 15 residues. Germline CDR1 and CDR2: LGHDT and YNNKEL (reference sequence). The junction had 6 bases not matched to a gene; V was cut back by 1 base and J by 5 bases. The CDR3 region has the DNA TGTGCCAGCAGCCAAGGCCAGGGGGCTTGGGAGACCCAGTACTTC. Its protein product is CASSQGQGAWETQYF.

The chain uses TRBV3-1 (or the pseudogene TRBV3-2) and TRBJ1-5, with TRBD1 identical over 7 bases. CDR3 length equals 15 residues. The ends lost 4 bases at V and 1 base at J; junction bases unmatched: 4. The germline gives CDR1 LGHDT, CDR2 YNNKEL (reference sequence). CDR3: CASSPQGGSNQPQHF. The DNA for the CDR3 is TGTGCCAGCAGCCCGCAGGGGGGGAGCAATCAGCCCCAGCATTTT.

Concerning this clone: Other DNA sequences in the sample encode the same CDR3. J is TRBJ2-7 and V is TRBV7-9; weak D call: TRBD2 (6 bases). Between the trimmed V and J ends, which lost 5 bases and 1 base, there was a span of 9 bases. This CDR3 has 13 residues. Germline loops: CDR1 SEHNR, CDR2 FQNEAQ (reference sequence). The CDR3 coding sequence is TGTGCCAGCAGCCCCCGGGGGTCCTACGAGCAGTACTTC. This sequence encodes CASSPRGSYEQYF.

Details on this clone: This may arise from a read error, as a much more abundant clone is one base away. This chain joins TRBV25-1 and TRBJ1-2; possibly TRBD1 for D (5 bases). Trimming left V 4 bases short and J 6 bases short, with 6 bases between. The CDR3 is 11 residues long. CDR1 MGHDK and CDR2 SYGVNS come from the germline V gene. DNA of the CDR3: TGTGCCAGCAGTGGGGGGGATGGCTACACCTTC. Translating gives CASSGGDGYTF.

This clone has just a few counts. V gene TRBV10-1 combines with J gene TRBJ2-7, with D possibly matching TRBD2 (5 bases). The germline gives CDR1 WNHNN, CDR2 SYGVQD (reference sequence). Trimming removed 10 bases at V and 0 bases at J, with 10 bases between. The CDR3 has 12 amino acids. The CDR3 region has the DNA TGCGCCACCGGGGTTTCCTCCTACGAGCAGTACTTC. As protein: CATGVSSYEQYF.